This TCR beta chain was sequenced in a study of identical twins. One entry per CDR3 protein, called by TCRdb with MiXCR from the 5' RACE reads. The profile covers approximately 260,000 distinct CDR3 sequences, with around 8% appearing a single time and about 3% taken by the ten largest. A further study also used this sample, focusing on yellow fever vaccine responses in identical twins. That paper notes: Twins' vaccine T cell response reportedly seemed partly convergent, partly personalized.

The sequencing input was CD8+ T cells sorted from blood. This TCR came from a woman between 18 and 29 years old in good health.

The CDR3: CASSSKTGDIQYF. The CDR3 DNA is TGTGCCAGCAGTTCCAAGACGGGGGACATTCAGTACTTC. This chain connects TRBV6-2 or TRBV6-3 to TRBJ2-4; weak D call: TRBD2 (6 bases). The CDR3 covers 13 residues. Trimming took 4 bases from V and 8 from J, leaving 12 bases between them. Germline V gene lookup returns CDR1 MNHEY and CDR2 SVGEGT.